The rows below give T cell receptor beta chains drawn from one sample of a study of T-cell reconstitution after alpha-beta-depleted transplantation in children. TCRdb called the PCR reads again in MiXCR, with one record for every CDR3 protein. The table includes about 640,000 distinct CDR3 sequences, 10% to 15% detected once. The sequences come from PBMCs, mostly from graft donor cells, collected 360 days after TCRalphabeta/CD19-depleted stem cell transplant. The receptor source for this set is a male patient between 10 and 17 years old who had a stem cell transplant for acute myeloid leukemia, so the T cells may come from the graft donor. CDR3s include the opening cysteine and the closing phenylalanine or tryptophan. A D gene is named only where the DNA matches it firmly. Not every row has a clone size; where given, it reads once, few, many or a size class.

D | J | V | size | DNA | CDR3
NA | TRBJ2-5 | TRBV24-1 | NA | TGTGCCACCAGTGATTTTGCGGATCTGGAGACCCAGTACTTC | CATSDFADLETQYF
NA | TRBJ2-7 | TRBV14 | NA | TGTGCCAGCAGCCTTTCAGGGGGGAGTTCAAGCTCCTACGAGCAGTACTTC | CASSLSGGSSSSYEQYF
NA | TRBJ1-5 | TRBV20-1 | NA | TGCAGTGCTAGAGAGGGCGCGGCGGGTCAGCCCCAGCATTTT | CSAREGAAGQPQHF
NA | TRBJ2-7 | TRBV20-1 | few | TGCAGTGCTAAAGGACTCCACTCCTACGAGCAGTACTTC | CSAKGLHSYEQYF
NA | TRBJ2-7 | TRBV12-3/TRBV12-4 | NA | TGTGCCAGCAGGACCCTGACAGAAGCCTCCTACGAGCAGTACTTC | CASRTLTEASYEQYF
NA | TRBJ2-6 | TRBV24-1 | few | TGTGCCACCAGTGATCCATACTCTGGGGCCAACGTCCTGACTTTC | CATSDPYSGANVLTF
TRBD2 | TRBJ2-1 | TRBV12-3/TRBV12-4 | NA | TGTGCCAGCAGTCTCCGACTAGCGGGAATTATTACCTACAATGAGCAGGTCTTC | CASSLRLAGIITYNEQVF
TRBD2 | TRBJ2-2 | TRBV2 | NA | TGTGCCAGCAGTGTGACTAGCGGGACCCCGAACACCGGGGAGCTGTTTTTT | CASSVTSGTPNTGELFF
NA | TRBJ2-3 | TRBV7-3 | few | TGTGCCAGCAGCTTAAGAGACGGAAACACAGATACGCAGTATTTT | CASSLRDGNTDTQYF
TRBD1 | TRBJ2-2 | TRBV4-1 | NA | TGCGCCAGCAGCCAAGGGGACAGGGTAAACACCGGGGAGCTGTTTTTT | CASSQGDRVNTGELFF
TRBD1 | TRBJ2-5 | TRBV29-1 | NA | TGCAGCGCCGGGACAGGGGGCATGGAGACCCAGTACTTC | CSAGTGGMETQYF